Listed below are T cell receptor beta chains from one sample, sequenced in a study of T cell repertoires and HLA-DP antigens. Profiled with immunoSEQ multiplex PCR; TCRdb holds only in-frame clones, not every one. The sample yields 75,000 to 90,000 clones, around 86% seen once. These receptors lack a known antigen. Sequencing input: CD4+ T cells from PBMCs. These receptor sequences come from a man aged 50 or older in good health and CMV-seronegative. Each CDR3 is given with its conserved first and last residue. D genes are given only for firm matches. Only some rows state a clone size, as once, few, many or a class for expanded clones.

v_gene	abundance	j_gene	d_gene	CDR3nt	CDR3aa
TRBV7-7	-	TRBJ2-7	-	TGTGCTAGCAGCCTTGGACGGTCCTACGAGCAGTACTTC	CASSLGRSYEQYF
TRBV10-3	-	TRBJ1-2	-	TGTGCCATCAGTGAGTCGGGGGTCCTCTATGGCTACACCTTC	CAISESGVLYGYTF
TRBV7-2	-	TRBJ2-5	-	TGTGCCAGCAGCTTAGGGGGACGCCAGTACTTC	CASSLGGRQYF
TRBV18	-	TRBJ1-3	-	TGTGCCAGCTCACCACCAGGGAACTCTGGAAACACCATATATTTT	CASSPPGNSGNTIYF
TRBV21-1	-	TRBJ2-7	-	TGTGCCAGCAGCAAAGCCAGGCGATCTTACGAGCAGTACTTC	CASSKARRSYEQYF
TRBV30	-	TRBJ1-1	-	TGTGCCGCGGCCCGATGGGGGAACACTGAAGCTTTCTTT	CAAARWGNTEAFF
TRBV28	-	TRBJ1-4	TRBD1	TGTGCCAGCACCGAACAGGGGTCTAATGAAAAACTGTTTTTT	CASTEQGSNEKLFF
TRBV7-9	once	TRBJ1-5	-	TGTGCCAGCAGCTTCTCAGGGGCGGGACAGCCCCAGCATTTT	CASSFSGAGQPQHF
TRBV27	once	TRBJ2-1	TRBD2	TGTGCCAGCAGTCCGATCTCCCAAGAGCGGGGGGTTGGTTATGAGCAGTTCTTC	CASSPISQERGVGYEQFF
TRBV25-1	once	TRBJ2-5	-	TGTGCCAGCAGTGAATCTAGGGGGGAGAAGACCCAGTACTTC	CASSESRGEKTQYF
TRBV6-4	few	TRBJ2-6	-	TGTGCCAGCAGTGAGGGGTCTGGGGCCAACGTCCTGACTTTC	CASSEGSGANVLTF
TRBV7-6	-	TRBJ1-4	TRBD1	TGTGCCAGCAGCCCGGGGACAGGTTCCAATGAAAAACTGTTTTTT	CASSPGTGSNEKLFF
TRBV11-3	once	TRBJ2-3	TRBD1	TGTGCCAGCAGCCGGACAGGGGGCACAGATACGCAGTATTTT	CASSRTGGTDTQYF
TRBV10-3	-	TRBJ2-7	TRBD1	TGTGCCACACAGGGGGACCCCTACGAGCAGTACTTC	CATQGDPYEQYF
TRBV20-1	-	TRBJ2-1	-	TGCAGTGCCCTGATCGGGCATGAGCAGTTCTTC	CSALIGHEQFF
TRBV7-2	-	TRBJ2-3	TRBD2	TGTGCCAGCAGCGTGAGCGGGAAAACAGATACGCAGTATTTT	CASSVSGKTDTQYF
TRBV7-3	-	TRBJ2-7	-	TGTGCCAGCAGCTTAACCCAGACCGCCGAGCAGTACTTC	CASSLTQTAEQYF
TRBV27	-	TRBJ1-6	-	TGTGCCAGCAGTTTATTTATTACCCGACTTGCTGATGATAATTCACCGGGCCACTTT	CASSLFITRLADDNSPGHF
TRBV7-2	-	TRBJ2-2	-	TGTGCCAGCAGCTTAGATCGCTGGGGAGAGCTGTTTTTT	CASSLDRWGELFF
TRBV30	-	TRBJ1-2	-	TGTGCCTGGACCCGTAACAAGGGGGTCCTCTATGGCTACACCTTC	CAWTRNKGVLYGYTF
TRBV19	-	TRBJ1-5	TRBD1	TGTGCCAGTAGTACCCCGGGACAGGGGGCAAGGGAGCCCCAGCATTTT	CASSTPGQGAREPQHF
TRBV10-3	once	TRBJ2-5	-	TGTGCCATCAGTGAGTCGGAGGCCCTCCAAGAGACCCAGTACTTC	CAISESEALQETQYF
TRBV7-2	-	TRBJ2-6	-	TGTGCCAGCAGCTTACAAGGGGGCTCTGGGGCCAACGTCCTGACTTTC	CASSLQGGSGANVLTF
TRBV11-3	-	TRBJ2-2	-	TGTGCCAGCAGCTTAGCCCAGAACACCGGGGAGCTGTTTTTT	CASSLAQNTGELFF
TRBV29-1	few	TRBJ2-3	-	TGCAGCGTCGCCATGGGCCCGATAAGCACAGATACGCAGTATTTT	CSVAMGPISTDTQYF
TRBV30	-	TRBJ1-6	-	TGTGCCTGGAGTGTACGTTTGGGGAGCGATCGTTCACCCCTCCACTTT	CAWSVRLGSDRSPLHF
TRBV18	once	TRBJ2-5	-	TGTGCCAGCTCCCCCCAGTGGGCAGAGACCCAGTACTTC	CASSPQWAETQYF
TRBV6-5	-	TRBJ1-1	-	TGTGCCAGCAGCCTACAGGGTAGGAGCACTGAAGCTTTCTTT	CASSLQGRSTEAFF
TRBV28	-	TRBJ1-3	TRBD1	TGTGCCAGCAGTCCTCCGGACAGGGTTGAAAACACCATATATTTT	CASSPPDRVENTIYF
TRBV19	-	TRBJ2-3	TRBD2	TGTGCCAGTAGTATGGCCCAGAGCGGGGGGGCCGGGAGTACGCAGTATTTT	CASSMAQSGGAGSTQYF
TRBV12-1	-	TRBJ1-3	-	TGTGCCAGCAGCTGCTGCAGGGTAACTTTTGGAAACACCATATATTTT	CASSCCRVTFGNTIYF
TRBV11-1	-	TRBJ1-1	TRBD1	TGTGCCAGCAGCTTAGCAGTGGGCAGGGGGCATCGTATGAACACTGAAGCTTTCTTT	CASSLAVGRGHRMNTEAFF
TRBV5-4	-	TRBJ2-7	-	TGTGCCAGCAGCTCCCGACTTTCCTACGAGCAGTACTTC	CASSSRLSYEQYF
TRBV27	-	TRBJ2-7	TRBD1	TGTGCCAGCAGTCTCTGGACAGGGGGAGCCTACGAGCAGTACTTC	CASSLWTGGAYEQYF
TRBV2	-	TRBJ2-5	TRBD2	TGTGCCAGCAGTCTGACTAGCGGGGGGGCCGGAGAGACCCAGTACTTC	CASSLTSGGAGETQYF
TRBV9	-	TRBJ1-1	-	TGTGCCAGCAGCGTAGGTTGGGCGAACACTGAAGCTTTCTTT	CASSVGWANTEAFF
TRBV2	-	TRBJ2-2	-	TGTGCCAGCGATCCAGGGAGAGGGGCCGGGGAGCTGTTTTTT	CASDPGRGAGELFF
TRBV9	-	TRBJ2-3	-	TGTGCCAGCAGCGTTCTGGGCAGGGGCGACTTGGGAACGCAGTATTTT	CASSVLGRGDLGTQYF
TRBV5-1	few	TRBJ2-5	-	TGCGCCAGCAGCTTACTAGGCCAAGAGACCCAGTACTTC	CASSLLGQETQYF
TRBV6-5	-	TRBJ1-4	-	TGTGCCAGCAGGCGTCAGGCCGGGGGGGGTGAAAAACTGTTTTTT	CASRRQAGGGEKLFF
TRBV30	-	TRBJ1-6	-	TGTGCCTGGAGTGATCCAAATTCACCCCTCCACTTT	CAWSDPNSPLHF
TRBV5-1	-	TRBJ2-3	TRBD1	TGCGCCAGCAGCTTACAGACAGGGGAGACAGATACGCAGTATTTT	CASSLQTGETDTQYF
TRBV5-1	-	TRBJ2-1	-	TGCGCCAGCAGCGGAACTAGTTTCACTGAGCAGTTCTTC	CASSGTSFTEQFF
TRBV11-3	few	TRBJ1-3	-	TGTGCCAGCAGCCCCCCACCGGGACACGGATCCTCTGGAAACACCATATATTTT	CASSPPPGHGSSGNTIYF
TRBV6-5	-	TRBJ1-2	-	TGTGCCAGCAGTGGGGGCCGCCAGGCCTACTATGGCTACACCTTC	CASSGGRQAYYGYTF
TRBV30	once	TRBJ1-1	TRBD1	TGTGCCTGGAGTACGGGACAGTTTCACACTGAAGCTTTCTTT	CAWSTGQFHTEAFF
TRBV7-3	-	TRBJ2-1	TRBD2	TGTGCCAGCAGCTTCGTAGCGGGGGGGCTCAATGAGCAGTTCTTC	CASSFVAGGLNEQFF
TRBV29-1	-	TRBJ2-1	TRBD1	TGCACCAAATCGGGGACAGAACTTTACAATGAGCAGTTCTTC	CTKSGTELYNEQFF
TRBV4-3	-	TRBJ2-4	-	TGCGCCAGCAGCCTGTCCTTGGGTTTCAAAAACATTCAGTACTTC	CASSLSLGFKNIQYF
TRBV4-1	-	TRBJ2-5	TRBD1	TGCGCCAGCAGCCTGGGACAGGAGCTCGGAGGGGAGACCCAGTACTTC	CASSLGQELGGETQYF